This T cell receptor beta chain emerged from a study of cytomegalovirus exposure and HLA in healthy donors. The study sampled nominally healthy donors, though unrecorded immune exposures were likely. In the PCR, 60 Vbeta and 13 Jbeta primers were used. How the authors handled the data: Around 10 million of the 75 million to 95 million unique TCR beta chains counted in a later analysis were shared. Method: immunoSEQ multiplex PCR; TCRdb's copy keeps in-frame clones and lacks some. The V and J calls and clone size are taken from that table; D and trimming were inferred from the DNA. This table holds about 140,000 clones, 70% to 90% found once. This CDR3 comprises 16 residues. CDR1 and CDR2 (germline): SGHTA, FQGNSA. With 1 base removed from V and 1 base from J, the gap between germline ends came to 13 bases.

Sample: PBMCs. This TCR was sampled from a man aged 45-65 years in good health and CMV-seronegative. V gene TRBV7-2 combines with J gene TRBJ1-1; no firm D call. As DNA, the CDR3 is TGTGCCAGCAGCTTAGTACGTGGAGCCGGGAACACTGAAGCTTTCTTT. It specifies CASSLVRGAGNTEAFF.